Listed below are T cell receptor beta chains from one sample, sequenced in a study of T cell repertoires in cytomegalovirus infection. From the reads, TCRdb called clonotypes with MiXCR, one entry per CDR3 protein. The sample carries around 270,000 distinct CDR3 sequences, approximately 8.3% recorded once. Sequenced sample: PBMCs. The receptor set was obtained from a human donor in good health (CMV status not recorded). Some clones in this sample may be carry-over from other donors' samples. Both conserved end residues are part of each CDR3. The D gene is left open where the match is weak. Some rows have no size entry. The others give once, few or many, or a class for an expanded clone.

clone size,D gene,V gene,J gene,CDR3 length,CDR3 DNA,CDR3 protein
.,.,TRBV7-2,TRBJ2-7,14,TGTGCCAGCAGCCTCCTGACTAATAGCGTCGAGCAGTACTTC,CASSLLTNSVEQYF
.,TRBD2,TRBV7-3,TRBJ2-3,14,TGTGCCAGCAGCCCCGCGGGGAGGGCAGATACGCAGTATTTT,CASSPAGRADTQYF
many,.,TRBV7-8,TRBJ2-2,15,TGTGCCAGCAGCCACCGTGGGGGCCATACCGGGGAGCTGTTTTTT,CASSHRGGHTGELFF
few,.,TRBV7-6,TRBJ1-1,13,TGTGCCAGCAGCGTTCTTGTGAACACTGAAGCTTTCTTT,CASSVLVNTEAFF
many,.,TRBV7-2,TRBJ2-1,16,TGTGCCAGCAGCTTAGAGGCTGTGAGGGGCTACAATGAGCAGTTCTTC,CASSLEAVRGYNEQFF
many,TRBD1,TRBV7-2,TRBJ1-1,15,TGTGCCAGCGGGAGGGTCGGGGACAGGGTCACTGAAGCTTTCTTT,CASGRVGDRVTEAFF
few,TRBD1,TRBV29-1,TRBJ1-5,14,TGCAGCGTTGCCGGGACAGGGGGAGACCAGCCCCAGCATTTT,CSVAGTGGDQPQHF
few,.,TRBV4-3,TRBJ1-1,13,TGCGCCAGCAGCCAAGAATGGAACACTGAAGCTTTCTTT,CASSQEWNTEAFF
many,TRBD1,TRBV28,TRBJ1-5,15,TGTGCCAGCATCCTAGGGGGGACAGGGTATCAGCCCCAGCATTTT,CASILGGTGYQPQHF
few,.,TRBV5-6,TRBJ1-4,13,TGTGCCAGCAGCTTGACCCCCCCGGACGGGCTGTTTTTT,CASSLTPPDGLFF
many,TRBD1,TRBV7-2,TRBJ2-5,15,TGTGCCAGCAGCTTAGCGACAGGGGGCGGAAAGACCCAGTACTTC,CASSLATGGGKTQYF
few,TRBD1,TRBV3-1,TRBJ1-1,15,TGTGCCAGCAGCCAACACAGGGGAGTGAACACTGAAGCTTTCTTT,CASSQHRGVNTEAFF
many,TRBD2,TRBV7-2,TRBJ2-7,15,TGTGCCAGCAGCTTAGACGGGGGGGCCTCTCAGGAGCAGTACTTC,CASSLDGGASQEQYF
few,TRBD1,TRBV29-1,TRBJ1-1,13,TGCAGCGTTCGACCGACAGGGGGCACTGAAGCTTTCTTT,CSVRPTGGTEAFF
.,TRBD1,TRBV5-6,TRBJ1-4,15,TGTGCCAGCAGCCGCCGACAGGGTCGGGATGAAAAACTGTTTTTT,CASSRRQGRDEKLFF
many,TRBD1,TRBV7-2,TRBJ1-5,15,TGTGCCAGCAGCCCCAGGGGGGGGTACGATCAGCCCCAGCATTTT,CASSPRGGYDQPQHF
many,.,TRBV7-2,TRBJ1-2,13,TGTGCCAGCAGCTTAGATCGGCACTATGGCTACACCTTC,CASSLDRHYGYTF
many,.,TRBV7-2,TRBJ2-1,14,TGTGCCAGCAGCTTAACCTCCGATCTGGTTGAGCAGTTCTTC,CASSLTSDLVEQFF
many,.,TRBV7-2,TRBJ2-1,17,TGTGCCAGCAGCTTGCCTTTCAGGGGGAGGTTTGTCAATGAGCAGTTCTTC,CASSLPFRGRFVNEQFF
.,TRBD2,TRBV20-1,TRBJ2-5,14,TGCAGTGCTAATTCTGTACTAGCGAAAGAGACCCAGTACTTC,CSANSVLAKETQYF
many,TRBD2,TRBV7-2,TRBJ2-2,17,TGTGCCAGCAGCTCTCGACTAGCGGGGGCCAACACCGGGGAGCTGTTTTTT,CASSSRLAGANTGELFF
.,TRBD1,TRBV12-3/TRBV12-4,TRBJ1-1,14,TGTGCCAGCAGGTATACTGACAGGGACACTGAAGCTTTCTTT,CASRYTDRDTEAFF
.,.,TRBV12-3/TRBV12-4,TRBJ2-1,12,TGTGCCAGCAGCCTCCGAACCAATGAGCAGTTCTTC,CASSLRTNEQFF
.,.,TRBV15,TRBJ2-3,14,TGTGCCACCAGCCCACGACAGAACGAAGTTACGCAGTATTTT,CATSPRQNEVTQYF
.,TRBD1,TRBV14,TRBJ2-1,14,TGTGCCAGCACCCCAAGACAGGGGGTCAATGAGCAGTTCTTC,CASTPRQGVNEQFF
.,.,TRBV5-1,TRBJ1-1,14,TGCGCCAGCAGCTTGCAGGACAGGAACACTGAAGCTTTCTTT,CASSLQDRNTEAFF